Listed below are T cell receptor beta chains from one sample, sequenced in a study of cytomegalovirus exposure and HLA in healthy donors. Using immunoSEQ multiplex PCR, the repertoire was profiled, and TCRdb retains in-frame clones only, with some absent. Counted here are a few hundred thousand clones, 80% to 85% occurring once; the ten biggest clones make up around 15%. The sequenced sample was PBMCs. The receptors stem from a woman in her 30s in good health and CMV-seropositive. Both conserved end residues are part of each CDR3. Fields, in order: J gene, clone size, V gene, D gene, CDR3 protein, CDR3 DNA. D genes are given only for firm matches. The listing skips clone size in some rows; elsewhere it reads once, few, many or a size class.

j_gene: TRBJ1-2
abundance: -
v_gene: TRBV7-2
d_gene: -
CDR3aa: CASTTVYGYTF
CDR3nt: TGTGCCAGCACCACAGTCTATGGCTACACCTTC

j_gene: TRBJ2-7
abundance: -
v_gene: TRBV5-1
d_gene: -
CDR3aa: CASSLDGQRPYEQYF
CDR3nt: TGCGCCAGCAGCTTGGATGGACAGAGACCTTACGAGCAGTACTTC

j_gene: TRBJ2-1
abundance: -
v_gene: TRBV13
d_gene: TRBD2
CDR3aa: CASSSGLGTYNEQFF
CDR3nt: TGTGCCAGCAGCTCGGGACTAGGGACCTACAATGAGCAGTTCTTC

j_gene: TRBJ1-1
abundance: -
v_gene: TRBV11-3
d_gene: TRBD1
CDR3aa: CASSLDGDRNTEAFF
CDR3nt: TGTGCCAGCAGCTTAGATGGGGACAGGAACACTGAAGCTTTCTTT

j_gene: TRBJ2-7
abundance: -
v_gene: TRBV9
d_gene: -
CDR3aa: CASSVLRDQGKQYF
CDR3nt: TGTGCCAGCAGCGTACTGAGGGATCAAGGGAAGCAGTACTTC

j_gene: TRBJ1-2
abundance: -
v_gene: TRBV9
d_gene: -
CDR3aa: CASSVVSNMDYGYTF
CDR3nt: TGTGCCAGCAGCGTAGTGTCTAACATGGACTATGGCTACACCTTC

j_gene: TRBJ2-7
abundance: few
v_gene: TRBV7-2
d_gene: -
CDR3aa: CASSPGLGQIEQYF
CDR3nt: TGTGCCAGCAGCCCGGGACTCGGTCAGATCGAGCAGTACTTC

j_gene: TRBJ2-1
abundance: -
v_gene: TRBV27
d_gene: -
CDR3aa: CASSLGAYNEQFF
CDR3nt: TGTGCCAGCAGTCTGGGGGCCTACAATGAGCAGTTCTTC

j_gene: TRBJ1-2
abundance: -
v_gene: TRBV7-3
d_gene: -
CDR3aa: CASSLSAGAYGYTF
CDR3nt: TGTGCCAGCAGCTTAAGTGCAGGGGCCTATGGCTACACCTTC

j_gene: TRBJ1-4
abundance: -
v_gene: TRBV6-6
d_gene: -
CDR3aa: CASYPGYSEKLFF
CDR3nt: TGTGCCAGCTACCCGGGGTATAGTGAAAAACTGTTTTTT

j_gene: TRBJ2-7
abundance: -
v_gene: TRBV6-5
d_gene: TRBD1
CDR3aa: CASRKGQGWDEQYF
CDR3nt: TGTGCCAGCAGGAAGGGACAGGGGTGGGACGAGCAGTACTTC

j_gene: TRBJ1-3
abundance: few
v_gene: TRBV11-2
d_gene: TRBD1
CDR3aa: CASTLTGLENTIYF
CDR3nt: TGTGCCAGCACCCTGACAGGGCTTGAAAACACCATATATTTT

j_gene: TRBJ2-1
abundance: -
v_gene: TRBV4-1
d_gene: -
CDR3aa: CASSQEVKGNEQFF
CDR3nt: TGCGCCAGCAGCCAAGAAGTTAAGGGCAATGAGCAGTTCTTC

j_gene: TRBJ1-2
abundance: once
v_gene: TRBV11-2
d_gene: -
CDR3aa: CASSPPSGSYGYTF
CDR3nt: TGTGCCAGCAGCCCACCCTCAGGTAGCTATGGCTACACCTTC

j_gene: TRBJ2-3
abundance: -
v_gene: TRBV6-1
d_gene: -
CDR3aa: CASSEAPGTDTQYF
CDR3nt: TGTGCCAGCAGTGAAGCGCCTGGCACAGATACGCAGTATTTT

j_gene: TRBJ2-7
abundance: -
v_gene: TRBV6-1
d_gene: -
CDR3aa: CASSEYGGLFHEQYF
CDR3nt: TGTGCCAGCAGTGAATATGGGGGCCTGTTCCACGAGCAGTACTTC

j_gene: TRBJ1-2
abundance: -
v_gene: TRBV29-1
d_gene: -
CDR3aa: CSVRDTTNYGYTF
CDR3nt: TGCAGCGTTAGGGACACAACTAACTATGGCTACACCTTC

j_gene: TRBJ1-4
abundance: -
v_gene: TRBV6-1
d_gene: -
CDR3aa: CASSETGVGGEKLFF
CDR3nt: TGTGCCAGCAGTGAGACAGGTGTTGGGGGGGAAAAACTGTTTTTT

j_gene: TRBJ1-1
abundance: -
v_gene: TRBV2
d_gene: TRBD1
CDR3aa: CASSLGTGQNTEAFF
CDR3nt: TGTGCCAGCAGCCTTGGGACAGGGCAGAACACTGAAGCTTTCTTT

j_gene: TRBJ1-1
abundance: -
v_gene: TRBV4-3
d_gene: -
CDR3aa: CASSQDLGQNTEAFF
CDR3nt: TGCGCCAGCAGCCAAGATCTAGGACAGAACACTGAAGCTTTCTTT

j_gene: TRBJ2-3
abundance: -
v_gene: TRBV27
d_gene: -
CDR3aa: CASSFNGDTQYF
CDR3nt: TGTGCCAGCAGTTTTAACGGAGATACGCAGTATTTT

j_gene: TRBJ2-7
abundance: -
v_gene: TRBV5-1
d_gene: TRBD1
CDR3aa: CASSLGAGGYEQYF
CDR3nt: TGCGCCAGCAGCTTGGGAGCAGGGGGCTACGAGCAGTACTTC